Each of the 11 T cell receptor beta chains below was sequenced from the same sample in a study of cytomegalovirus exposure and HLA in healthy donors. Data came from immunoSEQ multiplex PCR; TCRdb stores just in-frame clones and leaves some out. The table lists under 250,000 clones, roughly nine tenths of them singletons. Sequenced material: PBMCs. The receptors come from a man between 18 and 35 years old in good health and CMV-seropositive.

The rearrangement uses TRBV11-2 and TRBJ2-7; no definite D call. Germline loops: CDR1 SGHAT, CDR2 FQNNGV. Trimming shortened V by 3 bases and J by 6 bases, and 6 bases separated the two germline ends. The CDR3 loop spans 11 amino acids. This CDR3 reads CASSFSSEQYF. The CDR3 nucleotides read TGTGCCAGCAGCTTTAGTTCCGAGCAGTACTTC.

The CDR3 nucleotides are TGTGCCAGCACATCGGGACTAGCGGACTACAATGAGCAGTTCTTC. Translated: CASTSGLADYNEQFF. The chain joins TRBV9 to TRBJ2-1; 11 positions match TRBD2. Germline V lookup: CDR1 SGDLS, CDR2 YYNGEE. The CDR3 is 15 amino acids. V trimming: 6 bases; J trimming: 3 bases; junction bases outside the gene matches: 5.

This chain links TRBV7-6 with TRBJ1-1; D gene uncertain. V lost 1 base, J lost 4 bases, and 7 bases lay in between. Germline values: CDR1 SGHVS, CDR2 FNYEAQ. This CDR3 is built from 13 residues. CDR3: CASSLGGVTEAFF. DNA for the CDR3: TGTGCCAGCAGCTTAGGGGGAGTCACTGAAGCTTTCTTT. Full variable domain (remainder filled in from reference TRBV7-6 and TRBJ1-1): GAGVSQSPRYKVTKRGQDVALRCDPISGHVSLYWYRQALGQGPEFLTYFNYEAQQDKSGLPNDRFSAERPEGSISTLTIQRTEQRDSAMYRCASSLGGVTEAFFGQGTRLTVV.

This clone has just a few counts. Other DNA sequences of this sample code for an identical CDR3. V and J are TRBV9 and TRBJ2-3; perhaps TRBD2 as D (5 bases). The germline gives CDR1 SGDLS, CDR2 YYNGEE. Between the trimmed V and J ends, which lost 0 bases and 0 bases, there was a span of 8 bases. The CDR3 has 15 amino acids. As DNA, the CDR3 is TGTGCCAGCAGCGTAGGGCTAGCTAGCACAGATACGCAGTATTTT. Its translation is CASSVGLASTDTQYF.

This clone turned up a few times. J is TRBJ1-2 and V is TRBV29-1; no clear D gene. The CDR3 extends over 12 amino acids. Germline values: CDR1 SQVTM, CDR2 ANQGSEA. V was trimmed by 4 bases and J by 4 bases, leaving 10 bases between them. CDR3 protein: CSVGSESYGYTF. The CDR3 DNA reads TGCAGCGTTGGAAGCGAGAGCTATGGCTACACCTTC.

The chain is built from TRBV7-9 and TRBJ2-1; no clear D. CDR1 and CDR2 (germline): SEHNR, FQNEAQ (reference sequence). This CDR3 contains 14 residues. Trimming removed 4 bases from V and 6 bases from J, with 13 bases in between. The DNA for the CDR3 is TGTGCCAGCAGCTCATTCAGGCCTCCCAATGAGCAGTTCTTC. Translating gives CASSSFRPPNEQFF.

This clone has just one count. V and J are TRBV7-9 and TRBJ2-7; no firm D call. Trimming took off 1 base at V and 0 bases at J, with 13 bases between the two ends. CDR1 and CDR2 (germline): SEHNR, FQNEAQ (reference sequence). The CDR3 extends over 16 amino acids. DNA of the CDR3: TGTGCCAGCAGCTTAGTATTAGGACGGACCTCCTACGAGCAGTACTTC. This sequence encodes CASSLVLGRTSYEQYF.

The gene calls are TRBV5-4 and TRBJ1-4; no reliable D call. Germline loops: CDR1 SGHNT, CDR2 YYREEE (reference sequence). The CDR3 is 16 residues long. The germline V and J ends were trimmed by 0 bases and 8 bases, with 17 bases remaining between them. The CDR3 protein is CASSLGSGSPGEKLFF. CDR3 DNA: TGTGCCAGCAGCTTGGGGAGTGGGTCCCCGGGGGAAAAACTGTTTTTT.

The chain links TRBV5-6 to TRBJ1-2; D gene uncertain. The CDR3 has 16 amino acids. The V and J ends lost 0 bases and 5 bases respectively, with 17 bases between them. Germline values: CDR1 SGHDT, CDR2 YYEEEE. The CDR3 sequence is CASSLALSQKVYGYTF. The CDR3 region has the DNA TGTGCCAGCAGCTTGGCCTTGAGCCAGAAAGTTTATGGCTACACCTTC.

The chain joins TRBV5-4 to TRBJ1-4; TRBD1 aligns across 7 bases. V shed 4 bases, J shed 6 bases, and the junction held 6 bases outside the gene matches. This CDR3 has 14 residues. Germline V lookup: CDR1 SGHNT, CDR2 YYREEE (reference sequence). The CDR3 DNA reads as TGTGCCAGCAGCCCAGGGGGGATCGATGAAAAACTGTTTTTT. It is translated as CASSPGGIDEKLFF.

The genes are TRBV30 and TRBJ1-5, with a possible D match to TRBD1 (5 bases). The CDR3 totals 13 residues. Germline V gene sequence: CDR1 GTSNPN, CDR2 SVGIG (reference sequence). Trimming pared 3 bases from V and 7 bases from J, leaving 13 bases between. This chain's CDR3 is CAWSTGTGQPQHF. DNA of the CDR3: TGTGCCTGGAGCACAGGCACCGGGCAGCCCCAGCATTTT. The whole variable domain, filled in from reference TRBV30 and TRBJ1-5, reads SQTIHQWPATLVQPVGSPLSLECTVEGTSNPNLYWYRQAAGRGLQLLFYSVGIGQISSEVPQNLSASRPQDRQFILSSKKLLLSDSGFYLCAWSTGTGQPQHFGDGTRLSIL.